This TCR beta chain derives from a study of shared clonotypes between healthy human individuals. This CDR3 is built from 16 residues. Method: immunoSEQ multiplex PCR; TCRdb's copy keeps in-frame clones and lacks some. The table shows fewer than 850,000 clones, with around 96% occurring only once. Positively selected for CCR7, the CD45RO-negative cells used as naive CD8 cells excluded terminally differentiated effector memory CD45RA+ cells. J is TRBJ1-1 and V is TRBV21-1; the table's D gene call, TRBD1, was not cross checked with the DNA. TRBV21-1 is a listed pseudogene. The source material was naive CD8+ T cells sorted from blood. This receptor was obtained from a man aged 25-45 years in good health. For the CDR3, the DNA is TGTGCCAGCAGTCGAAGGGACAGGGCCCCGGGGACTGAAGCTTTCTTT. This encodes CASSRRDRAPGTEAFF.